This TCR beta chain emerged from a study of T cells in Graves' hyperthyroidism and ophthalmopathy. Amplification of TCR beta CDR3 regions was performed using RNA transcripts as template. First-round RT-PCR with HTBI primers amplified the TCR CDR3 region. Each CDR3 protein is one row after TCRdb ran MiXCR on the multiplex PCR reads. This table holds more than 300,000 distinct CDR3 sequences, roughly 14% found once. Germline V lookup: CDR1 MNHEY, CDR2 SVGEGT. This CDR3 is built from 13 residues. The V end was cut by 5 bases, the J end by 7 bases, with 14 bases between. This clonotype was seen at least ten times.

This chain uses TRBV6-2 or TRBV6-3 with TRBJ1-2; possibly TRBD1 for D (5 bases). Sequencing was done on a sample of blood. This sequence was found in a woman in her twenties or thirties with Graves' hyperthyroidism. The CDR3, as DNA: TGTGCCAGCAGTAAACTCAGGGATGGTGGCTACACCTTC. This sequence encodes CASSKLRDGGYTF.